The 7 T cell receptor beta chains presented below share a single source sample, sequenced in a study of CD8 T cell repertoires and HIV-1 epitope variants. No antigen has been identified for these receptors. Generated by immunoSEQ multiplex PCR, the TCRdb table keeps only in-frame clones and is missing some. The profile covers a few thousand clones, with under 80% appearing a single time and around 41% taken by the ten largest. Sequencing was performed on cultured CD8+ T cells derived from PBMCs. The receptors were gathered from a male donor with HIV.

The sample holds a few counts of this clone. CDR3 DNA: TGTGCCAGCAGTGATTTTGGCAGCTCTGGAAACACCATATATTTT. The encoded protein is CASSDFGSSGNTIYF. The chain uses TRBV25-1 and TRBJ1-3; D call uncertain. The CDR3 has 15 amino acids. Trimming left V 3 bases short and J 0 bases short, with 9 bases between. CDR1 and CDR2 (germline): MGHDK, SYGVNS.

In its sample, this clone was seen once. This sequence joins TRBV7-9 and TRBJ1-1; TRBD1 matches 7 bases. Trimming cost V 2 bases and J 1 base; bases outside gene matches: 4. Germline V gene sequence: CDR1 SEHNR, CDR2 FQNEAQ (reference sequence). The CDR3 has 15 residues. CDR3: CASSLKGAGNTEAFF. DNA for the CDR3: TGTGCCAGCAGCTTAAAGGGGGCAGGGAACACTGAAGCTTTCTTT.

The genes are TRBV27 and TRBJ2-7, with 10 bases fitting TRBD2. After removal of 5 bases from V and 1 base from J, the junction contained 5 bases not matched to a gene. Germline V gene data show CDR1 as MNHEY and CDR2 as SMNVEV (reference sequence). The length of the CDR3 is 15 residues. CDR3 amino acids: CASSLGLAVSYEQYF. The CDR3 DNA follows: TGTGCCAGCAGTCTCGGACTAGCGGTTTCCTACGAGCAGTACTTC.

The chain links TRBV6-5 to TRBJ2-2; the match to TRBD1 covers 9 bases. Losses at the gene ends were 7 bases for V and 3 bases for J; bases not matched to a gene: 3. The CDR3 runs to 14 residues. Germline values: CDR1 MNHEY, CDR2 SVGAGI. This CDR3 reads CASTWTGDTGELFF. For the CDR3, the DNA is TGTGCCAGCACCTGGACAGGGGACACCGGGGAGCTGTTTTTT.

This clone was seen only a few times. This chain joins TRBV19 and TRBJ2-2; D unresolved. CDR3 size: 16 residues. Trimming took 0 bases from V and 1 from J, leaving 9 bases between them. In germline, CDR1 is LNHDA, CDR2 SQIVND (reference sequence). This chain's CDR3 is CASSIDLRGNTGELFF. In DNA form, the CDR3 reads TGTGCCAGTAGTATAGATCTTCGTGGGAACACCGGGGAGCTGTTTTTT.

This chain links TRBV2 with TRBJ2-1; TRBD2 might be the D (6 bases). This CDR3 spans 15 amino acids. Per the germline V gene, CDR1 is SNHLY and CDR2 is FYNNEI. With 4 bases removed from V and 2 bases from J, the gap between germline ends came to 12 bases. In DNA, the CDR3 is TGTGCCAGCAGTGTGGGCAGGGAGGCCTACAATGAGCAGTTCTTC. Translated, it gives CASSVGREAYNEQFF. Full variable domain (remainder filled in from reference TRBV2 and TRBJ2-1): EPEVTQTPSHQVTQMGQEVILRCVPISNHLYFYWYRQILGQKVEFLVSFYNNEISEKSEIFDDQFSVERPDGSNFTLKIRSTKLEDSAMYFCASSVGREAYNEQFFGPGTRLTVL.

V usage is TRBV4-3 and J usage is TRBJ1-1; the D gene is possibly TRBD1 (5 bases). Between the trimmed V and J ends, which lost 0 bases and 0 bases, there was a span of 8 bases. This CDR3 has 15 residues. Germline lookup yields CDR1 LGHNA and CDR2 YSLEER. The CDR3 nucleotides are TGCGCCAGCAGCCAAGAGGGGGGGGTGAACACTGAAGCTTTCTTT. Its translation: CASSQEGGVNTEAFF.